The 12 T cell receptor beta chains reported below all come from one sample, sequenced in a study of cytomegalovirus exposure and HLA in healthy donors. Here immunoSEQ multiplex PCR was the method, and the copy in TCRdb shows in-frame clones only, minus some. This sample yields 120,000 or so clones, of which about 96% are seen a single time; about 1.7% belongs to the top ten. Sequencing was done on a sample of PBMCs. These TCRs come from a man aged 18-30 years in good health and CMV-seronegative.

The genes are TRBV5-1 and TRBJ2-1; 14 bases are a match to TRBD2. CDR3 length: 18 amino acids. V trimming: 5 bases; J trimming: 1 base; junction bases outside the gene matches: 8. Germline V gene data show CDR1 as SGHRS and CDR2 as YFSETQ. The DNA for the CDR3 is TGCGCCAGCAGTCTGGGTGGACTAGCGGGAGGTTCCTACAATGAGCAGTTCTTC. The encoded protein is CASSLGGLAGGSYNEQFF.

The rearrangement links TRBV6-5 to TRBJ2-7; 9 bases fit TRBD2. V lost 4 bases to trimming and J lost 3 bases; unmatched junction nucleotides: 7. Germline V lookup: CDR1 MNHEY, CDR2 SVGAGI. The CDR3 is 15 amino acids. The CDR3 coding sequence is TGTGCCAGCAGTTCCCGGACTAGCGTTGACTACGAGCAGTACTTC. This sequence encodes CASSSRTSVDYEQYF.

The chain employs TRBV4-2 and TRBJ2-7, with D possibly being TRBD2 (6 bases). V lost 3 bases and J lost 5, with 17 bases in between. Germline CDR1 and CDR2: LGHNA and YNFKEQ. There are 15 residues in the CDR3. The CDR3 here is CASSQLPGGRDEQYF. The CDR3 DNA is TGTGCCAGCAGCCAGCTTCCTGGGGGGAGAGACGAGCAGTACTTC.

This clone came up a few times. The gene calls are TRBV19 and TRBJ1-5, with D perhaps matching TRBD1 (5 bases). The V end was cut by 3 bases, the J end by 0 bases, with 6 bases between. The CDR3 is 14 residues long. Germline CDR1 LNHDA, CDR2 SQIVND (reference sequence). In nucleotides, the CDR3 is TGTGCCAGTAGTATGCAGGGTAGCAATCAGCCCCAGCATTTT. As protein: CASSMQGSNQPQHF. The whole variable domain, filled in from reference TRBV19 and TRBJ1-5, reads DGGITQSPKYLFRKEGQNVTLSCEQNLNHDAMYWYRQDPGQGLRLIYYSQIVNDFQKGDIAEGYSVSREKKESFPLTVTSAQKNPTAFYLCASSMQGSNQPQHFGDGTRLSIL.

Comments on this clone: The junction shows a germline mismatch at one end, possibly a read error. The chain is built from TRBV2 and TRBJ1-2, with D possibly being TRBD1 (5 bases). The length of the CDR3 is 12 residues. Germline CDR1 is SNHLY and CDR2 is FYNNEI. The CDR3 loop is CASSEPGPFRSF. As DNA, the CDR3 is TGTGCCAGCAGTGAACCAGGGCCTTTTCGGAGCTTC.

The chain employs TRBV18 and TRBJ2-5, with D unresolved. This CDR3 has 14 residues. V shed 6 bases and J shed 5 bases, with 16 bases lying between them. Looked up from germline, CDR1 is KGHSH and CDR2 is LQKENI. The CDR3: CASSYHSGKETQYF. The CDR3 nucleotides read TGTGCCAGCTCGTACCATTCAGGAAAGGAGACCCAGTACTTC.

This chain joins TRBV4-3 and TRBJ1-1; TRBD1 matches 9 bases. This CDR3 has 15 amino acids. J lost 2 bases, V lost 4 bases, and 5 bases had no gene match. From germline, CDR1 is LGHNA and CDR2 YSLEER. The DNA of the CDR3 is TGCGCCAGCAGCCCGGGAACAGGGGGCAACACTGAAGCTTTCTTT. It translates to CASSPGTGGNTEAFF.

The J gene is TRBJ2-3, the V gene TRBV28; TRBD2 matches at 7 bases. Per germline, CDR1 MDHEN and CDR2 SYDVKM. CDR3 length equals 16 residues. V lost 5 bases and J lost 4; bases outside the gene matches: 12. CDR3 sequence (DNA): TGTGCCAGCAGTGCTACCGGGCCAAGCGGGGCAGATACGCAGTATTTT. This sequence encodes CASSATGPSGADTQYF.

The genes are TRBV11-3 and TRBJ2-3; 7 bases match TRBD2. This CDR3 region has 14 residues. J was trimmed by 4 bases and V by 4 bases; bases with no gene match: 5. The V gene's germline CDR1 is SGHNT and CDR2 YENEEA. The CDR3 nucleotides are TGTGCCAGCAGCTCCCGGGGAGGGGCAGATACGCAGTATTTT. Its translation is CASSSRGGADTQYF.

This chain joins TRBV10-3 and TRBJ2-7, with 7 nucleotides matching TRBD1. This CDR3 spans 14 amino acids. V lost 3 bases to trimming and J lost 5 bases; unmatched junction nucleotides: 7. Looked up from germline, CDR1 is ENHRY and CDR2 is SYGVKD. The CDR3 region is CAISEQGSSDEQYF. CDR3 nucleotides: TGTGCCATCAGTGAACAGGGGAGTTCGGACGAGCAGTACTTC.

The rearrangement joins TRBV11-2 to TRBJ2-7; D perhaps matches TRBD1 (6 bases). With 5 bases removed from V and 6 bases from J, the gap between germline ends came to 11 bases. Germline V gene lookup returns CDR1 SGHAT and CDR2 FQNNGV. This CDR3 comprises 12 residues. CDR3 coding DNA: TGTGCCAGCAGCCAAACAGGGACCGAGCAGTACTTC. It translates to CASSQTGTEQYF. Full variable domain (remainder filled in from reference TRBV11-2 and TRBJ2-7): EAGVAQSPRYKIIEKRQSVAFWCNPISGHATLYWYQQILGQGPKLLIQFQNNGVVDDSQLPKDRFSAERLKGVDSTLKIQPAKLEDSAVYLCASSQTGTEQYFGPGTRLTVT.

V gene TRBV28 combines with J gene TRBJ2-6; TRBD1 matches 7 bases. In germline, CDR1 is MDHEN, CDR2 SYDVKM. The ends lost 6 bases at V and 4 bases at J; junction bases unmatched: 12. The CDR3 runs to 17 residues. CDR3 sequence reads: CASSLLQGPGGANVLTF. CDR3 coding DNA: TGTGCCAGCAGCCTACTACAGGGGCCGGGAGGGGCCAACGTCCTGACTTTC.